The subject of this entry is one TCR beta chain. Sequenced by immunoSEQ multiplex PCR; TCRdb stores in-frame clones only, minus some. The table records 98,000 or so clones, 68% of them present only once. These data belong to a study of shared clonotypes between healthy human individuals. Germline CDR1 LNHDA, CDR2 SQIVND (reference sequence). V gave up 3 bases and J gave up 0 bases, with 12 bases separating them. The CDR3 contains 15 residues. Sample: memory CD8+ T cells sorted from blood. Subset: CD45RO+ cells pooled with CCR7-negative TemRA cells. This clonotype originated in a woman in her thirties in good health. The chain carries TRBV19 and TRBJ2-7, with unresolved D. CDR3 nucleotide sequence: TGTGCCAGTAGTATCGACTCTATTTTCTCCTACGAGCAGTACTTC. This codes for CASSIDSIFSYEQYF. Supplemented by reference TRBV19 and TRBJ2-7, the full variable domain reads DGGITQSPKYLFRKEGQNVTLSCEQNLNHDAMYWYRQDPGQGLRLIYYSQIVNDFQKGDIAEGYSVSREKKESFPLTVTSAQKNPTAFYLCASSIDSIFSYEQYFGPGTRLTVT.